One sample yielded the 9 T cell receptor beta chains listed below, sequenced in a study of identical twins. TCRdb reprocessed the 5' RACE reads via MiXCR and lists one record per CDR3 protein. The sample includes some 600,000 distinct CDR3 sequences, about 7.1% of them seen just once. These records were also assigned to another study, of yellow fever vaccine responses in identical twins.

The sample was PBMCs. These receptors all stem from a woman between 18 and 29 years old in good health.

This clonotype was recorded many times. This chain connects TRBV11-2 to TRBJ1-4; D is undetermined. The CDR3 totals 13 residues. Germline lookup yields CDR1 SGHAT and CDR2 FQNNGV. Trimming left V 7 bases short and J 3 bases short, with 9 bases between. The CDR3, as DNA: TGTGCCAGCAAGGGCAGTCCTAATGAAAAACTGTTTTTT. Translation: CASKGSPNEKLFF.

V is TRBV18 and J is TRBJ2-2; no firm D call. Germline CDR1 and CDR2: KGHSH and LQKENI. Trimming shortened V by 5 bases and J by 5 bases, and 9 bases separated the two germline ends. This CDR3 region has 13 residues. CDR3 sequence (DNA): TGTGCCAGCTCAGGCGTCGCGACCGGGGAGCTGTTTTTT. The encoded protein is CASSGVATGELFF.

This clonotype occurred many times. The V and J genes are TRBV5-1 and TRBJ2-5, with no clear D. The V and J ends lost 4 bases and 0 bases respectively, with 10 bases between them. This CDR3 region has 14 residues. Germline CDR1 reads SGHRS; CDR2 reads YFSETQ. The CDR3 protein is CASSTEGDQETQYF. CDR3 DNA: TGCGCCAGCAGCACAGAAGGTGACCAAGAGACCCAGTACTTC.

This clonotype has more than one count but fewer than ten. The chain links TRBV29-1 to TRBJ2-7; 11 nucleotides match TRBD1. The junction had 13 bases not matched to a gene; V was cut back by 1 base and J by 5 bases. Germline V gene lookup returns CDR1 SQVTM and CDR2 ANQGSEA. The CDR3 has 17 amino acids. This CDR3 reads CSVEGGQGDSGSHEQYF. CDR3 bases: TGCAGCGTTGAAGGGGGACAGGGGGATAGCGGGAGCCACGAGCAGTACTTC.

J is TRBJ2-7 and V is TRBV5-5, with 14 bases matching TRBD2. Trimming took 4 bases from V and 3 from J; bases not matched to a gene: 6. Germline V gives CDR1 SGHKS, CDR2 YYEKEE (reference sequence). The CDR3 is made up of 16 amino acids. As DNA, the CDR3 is TGTGCCAGCAGCCCCGGGACTAGCGGGAGCCTCTACGAGCAGTACTTC. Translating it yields CASSPGTSGSLYEQYF. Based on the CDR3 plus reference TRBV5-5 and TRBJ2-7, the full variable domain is DAGVTQSPTHLIKTRGQQVTLRCSPISGHKSVSWYQQVLGQGPQFIFQYYEKEERGRGNFPDRFSARQFPNYSSELNVNALLLGDSALYLCASSPGTSGSLYEQYFGPGTRLTVT.

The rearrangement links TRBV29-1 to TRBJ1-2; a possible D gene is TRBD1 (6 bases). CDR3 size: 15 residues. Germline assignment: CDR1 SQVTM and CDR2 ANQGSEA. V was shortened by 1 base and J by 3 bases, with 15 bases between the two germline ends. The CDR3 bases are TGCAGCGTTGAAGGGAGGGGGTCTGGTGACTATGGCTACACCTTC. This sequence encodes CSVEGRGSGDYGYTF.

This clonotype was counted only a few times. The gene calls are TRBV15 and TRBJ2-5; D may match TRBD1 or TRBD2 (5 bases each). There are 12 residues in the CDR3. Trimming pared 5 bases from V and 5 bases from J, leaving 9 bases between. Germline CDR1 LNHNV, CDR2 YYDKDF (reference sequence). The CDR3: CATSGAGETQYF. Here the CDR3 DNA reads TGTGCCACCAGCGGGGCGGGCGAGACCCAGTACTTC.

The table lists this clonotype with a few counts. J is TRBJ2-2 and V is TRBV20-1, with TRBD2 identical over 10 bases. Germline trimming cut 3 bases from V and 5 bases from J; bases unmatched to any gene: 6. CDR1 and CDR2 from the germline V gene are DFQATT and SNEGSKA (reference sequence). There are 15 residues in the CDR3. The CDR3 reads CSARVAGGRTGELFF. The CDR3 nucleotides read TGCAGTGCTAGGGTAGCGGGGGGCCGGACCGGGGAGCTGTTTTTT.

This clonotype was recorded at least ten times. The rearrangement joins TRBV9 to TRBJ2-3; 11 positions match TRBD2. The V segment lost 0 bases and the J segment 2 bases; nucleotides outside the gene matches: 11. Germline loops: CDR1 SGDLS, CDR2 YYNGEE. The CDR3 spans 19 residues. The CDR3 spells CASSVEVEGTSGATDTQYF. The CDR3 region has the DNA TGTGCCAGCAGCGTAGAAGTTGAGGGGACTAGCGGCGCCACAGATACGCAGTATTTT.